This T cell receptor beta chain was sequenced during a study of shared clonotypes between healthy human individuals. Points on this clone: Its antigen is as yet unknown.

TCRdb's copy holds only in-frame clones and misses some; the assay was immunoSEQ multiplex PCR. The profile covers over a million clones, with approximately 80% appearing a single time and about 0.52% taken by the ten largest. V was clipped by 10 bases and J by 0 bases, with 13 bases between them. The germline V gene has CDR1 SNHLY and CDR2 FYNNEI. The length of the CDR3 is 14 residues. Study results and caveats: Non-shared clonotypes showed lower generation probabilities than clonotypes common to all four donors. Despite large depth, sorted-subset datasets appeared incompletely sequenced.

The genes are TRBV2 and TRBJ1-3; a weak D match, TRBD1 (6 bases). Input material: memory CD4+ T cells from PBMCs. Subset defined: CD45RA-negative fraction. The TCR originated in a man aged 18-30 years in good health. Some clones in this sample may be carry-over from other donors' samples. The CDR3 DNA sequence: TGTGCCACACAGGGTCACAGCTCTGGAAACACCATATATTTT. Its protein product is CATQGHSSGNTIYF.